The subject of this entry is one T cell receptor beta chain. What it binds is not known. Addition of a universal primer site occurred through template switching, and cDNA carried unique molecular identifiers. Each CDR3 protein gets one entry after TCRdb re-called the 5' RACE reads with MiXCR. The sample includes more than 1.5 million distinct CDR3 sequences, about 32% of them seen just once. The donors were all healthy and Caucasian. The CDR3 covers 14 residues. Germline V lookup: CDR1 DFQATT, CDR2 SNEGSKA (reference sequence). V lost 2 bases and J lost 1, with 8 bases in between. The sample comes from a study of identical twins. Study-level findings and limits: The authors drew conclusions from cross-sectional statistical analysis rather than following the same donors. Out-of-frame alpha sequences common to twins exhibited a surplus of low generation probability.

The sample taken for sequencing was cord blood. The receptor's source is a newborn girl in good health. V is TRBV20-1 and J is TRBJ2-2; D uncertain. In DNA, the CDR3 is TGCAGTGCTAGAATGGCGATGAACACCGGGGAGCTGTTTTTT. Amino acid sequence: CSARMAMNTGELFF.